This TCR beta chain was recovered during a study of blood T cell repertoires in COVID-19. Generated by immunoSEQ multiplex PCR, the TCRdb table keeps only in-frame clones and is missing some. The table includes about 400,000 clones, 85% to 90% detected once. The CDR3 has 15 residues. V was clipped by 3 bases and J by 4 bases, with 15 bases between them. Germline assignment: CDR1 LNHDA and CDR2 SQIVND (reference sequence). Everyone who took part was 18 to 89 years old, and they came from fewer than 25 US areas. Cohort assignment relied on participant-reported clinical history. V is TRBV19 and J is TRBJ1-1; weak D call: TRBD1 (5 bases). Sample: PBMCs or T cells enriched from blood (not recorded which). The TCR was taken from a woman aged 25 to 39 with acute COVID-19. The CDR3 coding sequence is TGTGCCAGTAGTATGGGGGGGAGCGGTGCCACTGAAGCTTTCTTT. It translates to CASSMGGSGATEAFF.